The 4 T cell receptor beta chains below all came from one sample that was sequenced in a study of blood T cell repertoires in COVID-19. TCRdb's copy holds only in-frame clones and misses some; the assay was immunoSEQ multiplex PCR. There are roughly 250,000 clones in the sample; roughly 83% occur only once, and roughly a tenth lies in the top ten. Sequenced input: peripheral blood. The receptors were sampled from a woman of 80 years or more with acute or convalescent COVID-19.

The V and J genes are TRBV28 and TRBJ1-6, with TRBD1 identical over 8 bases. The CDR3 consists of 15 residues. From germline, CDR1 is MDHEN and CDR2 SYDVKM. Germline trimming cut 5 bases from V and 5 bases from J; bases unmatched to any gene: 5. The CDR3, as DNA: TGTGCCAGCAGTCGGACAGGGTCCGATAATTCACCCCTCCACTTT. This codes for CASSRTGSDNSPLHF.

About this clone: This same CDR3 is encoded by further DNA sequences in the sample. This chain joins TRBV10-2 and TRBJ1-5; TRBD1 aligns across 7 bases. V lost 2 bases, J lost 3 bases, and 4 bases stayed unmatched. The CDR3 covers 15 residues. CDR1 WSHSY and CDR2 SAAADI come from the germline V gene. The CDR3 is CASSERQGINQPQHF. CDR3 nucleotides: TGCGCCAGCAGTGAGCGACAGGGCATCAATCAGCCCCAGCATTTT.

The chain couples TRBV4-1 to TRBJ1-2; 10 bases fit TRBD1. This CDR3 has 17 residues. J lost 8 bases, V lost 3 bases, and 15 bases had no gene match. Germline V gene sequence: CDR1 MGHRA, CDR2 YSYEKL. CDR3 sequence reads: CASSQESGTGVPYGYTF. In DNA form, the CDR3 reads TGCGCCAGCAGCCAGGAGAGTGGGACAGGGGTGCCTTACGGCTACACCTTC.

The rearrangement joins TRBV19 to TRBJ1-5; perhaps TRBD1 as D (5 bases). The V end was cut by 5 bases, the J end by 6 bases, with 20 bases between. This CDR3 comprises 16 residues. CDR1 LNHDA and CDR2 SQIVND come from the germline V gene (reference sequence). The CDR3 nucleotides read TGTGCCAGTAGTCGGGGCGGAGGGGTGGACTTTCAGCCCCAGCATTTT. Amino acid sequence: CASSRGGGVDFQPQHF.